The rows below give T cell receptor beta chains drawn from one sample of a study of cytomegalovirus exposure and HLA in healthy donors. Generated by immunoSEQ multiplex PCR, the TCRdb table keeps only in-frame clones and is missing some. The data show roughly 120,000 clones, roughly two thirds seen once. Sequenced sample: PBMCs. These receptors all come from a man aged 30 to 45 in good health and CMV-seropositive. Each CDR3 is given with its conserved first and last residue. Each record gives: J gene, D gene, V gene, clone size, CDR3 DNA, CDR3 protein. The D gene is left open where the match is weak. Clone sizes are given selectively: once, few, many, or a class where the clone is expanded.

J: TRBJ2-1; D: .; V: TRBV7-8; size: .; DNA: TGTGCCAGCAAGTCCGGGACAAAGAGCTCCTACAATGAGCAGTTCTTC; CDR3: CASKSGTKSSYNEQFF
J: TRBJ2-5; D: .; V: TRBV5-4; size: .; DNA: TGTGCCAGCAGCTTCGGACAGCAACAAGAGACCCAGTACTTC; CDR3: CASSFGQQQETQYF
J: TRBJ1-2; D: .; V: TRBV30; size: .; DNA: TGTGCCCGGGACAATAACAACTATGGCTACACCTTC; CDR3: CARDNNNYGYTF
J: TRBJ1-1; D: .; V: TRBV6-6; size: .; DNA: TGTGCCATCAGGGCGGGCACTGAAGCTTTCTTT; CDR3: CAIRAGTEAFF
J: TRBJ2-6; D: TRBD1; V: TRBV18; size: .; DNA: TGTGCCAGCTCACCAGTCGGACAGGGTTTTCTTGAGGCCAACGTCCTGACTTTC; CDR3: CASSPVGQGFLEANVLTF
J: TRBJ2-1; D: TRBD2; V: TRBV4-2; size: .; DNA: TGTGCCAGCAGCCTCAGCGGGGATCCCCCCAATGAGCAGTTCTTC; CDR3: CASSLSGDPPNEQFF
J: TRBJ2-3; D: TRBD1; V: TRBV29-1; size: .; DNA: TGCAGCGTCACCGGGACAGGGGGCACAGATACGCAGTATTTT; CDR3: CSVTGTGGTDTQYF
J: TRBJ2-7; D: TRBD2; V: TRBV5-1; size: few; DNA: TGCGCCAGCAGCTTGGCGCGGGAGGGCCTCCACGAGCAGTACTTC; CDR3: CASSLAREGLHEQYF
J: TRBJ2-3; D: TRBD2; V: TRBV9; size: few; DNA: TGTGCCAGCAGCGTCTCCGGGGGGGCCACAGATACGCAGTATTTT; CDR3: CASSVSGGATDTQYF
J: TRBJ1-2; D: TRBD1; V: TRBV19; size: .; DNA: TGTGCCAGTAGTCACAGGGCGCAGGGGGATGGCTACACCTTC; CDR3: CASSHRAQGDGYTF
J: TRBJ1-2; D: .; V: TRBV4-3; size: few; DNA: TGCGCCAGCAGCCAAGGGCGGGAACGCGGCTACACCTTC; CDR3: CASSQGRERGYTF
J: TRBJ2-7; D: TRBD2; V: TRBV6-5; size: .; DNA: TGTGCCACCGCACCGGGGGGGCGCTACGAGCAGTACTTC; CDR3: CATAPGGRYEQYF
J: TRBJ1-1; D: .; V: TRBV6-5; size: .; DNA: TGTGCCAGCAGTCTTAACCGGGGGAACACTGAAGCTTTCTTT; CDR3: CASSLNRGNTEAFF
J: TRBJ2-2; D: .; V: TRBV7-8; size: few; DNA: TGTGCCAGCAGCTTATTAAACACCGGGGAGCTGTTTTTT; CDR3: CASSLLNTGELFF
J: TRBJ2-7; D: .; V: TRBV19; size: .; DNA: TGTGCCAGTAGTCAAGCCCACTCCTACGAGCAGTACTTC; CDR3: CASSQAHSYEQYF
J: TRBJ2-5; D: .; V: TRBV5-1; size: .; DNA: TGCGCCAGCAGCTTACTCGGAGCGGGAGAGACCCAGTACTTC; CDR3: CASSLLGAGETQYF
J: TRBJ1-1; D: TRBD1; V: TRBV7-6; size: many; DNA: TGTGCCAGCAGCGGGACAGTTATGAACACTGAAGCTTTCTTT; CDR3: CASSGTVMNTEAFF
J: TRBJ2-7; D: .; V: TRBV25-1; size: .; DNA: TGTGCCAGCAGTGACCGGGTCACCTCCTACGAGCAGTACTTC; CDR3: CASSDRVTSYEQYF
J: TRBJ1-1; D: TRBD1; V: TRBV5-1; size: .; DNA: TGCGCCAGCAGCCCGGGACAGAGCACTGAAGCTTTCTTT; CDR3: CASSPGQSTEAFF
J: TRBJ2-5; D: .; V: TRBV5-4; size: .; DNA: TGTGCCAGCAGCTTGCTCAAAGGGACAAAGGGAGAGACCCAGTACTTC; CDR3: CASSLLKGTKGETQYF
J: TRBJ2-5; D: .; V: TRBV6-1; size: few; DNA: TGTGCCAGCAGTGAGGAGGGGTGGGCCCCAGAGACCCAGTACTTC; CDR3: CASSEEGWAPETQYF
J: TRBJ1-1; D: TRBD1; V: TRBV28; size: .; DNA: TGTGCCAGCAGTGTAACAGGGGTCCCTGAAGCTTTCTTT; CDR3: CASSVTGVPEAFF
J: TRBJ2-2; D: .; V: TRBV4-3; size: few; DNA: TGCGCCAGCAGCCAAGGCGGGACGAACACCGGGGAGCTGTTTTTT; CDR3: CASSQGGTNTGELFF
J: TRBJ2-1; D: TRBD1; V: TRBV5-8; size: .; DNA: TGTGCCAGCAGCTCTCGACAGGGCGGCTACAATGAGCAGTTCTTC; CDR3: CASSSRQGGYNEQFF
J: TRBJ1-1; D: TRBD1; V: TRBV7-7; size: .; DNA: TGTGCTAGCAGCTCGGACAGGCTTAGTGAAGCTTTCTTT; CDR3: CASSSDRLSEAFF
J: TRBJ1-4; D: .; V: TRBV19; size: few; DNA: TGTGCCAGTAGTATGGGGGCTGCAACTAATGAAAAACTGTTTTTT; CDR3: CASSMGAATNEKLFF
J: TRBJ2-5; D: TRBD2; V: TRBV7-8; size: .; DNA: TGTGCCAGCAGCCCAAGACTAGCGGGGGAACAAGAGACCCAGTACTTC; CDR3: CASSPRLAGEQETQYF
J: TRBJ2-7; D: .; V: TRBV28; size: .; DNA: TGTGCCAGCAGTTCCGGCGCGGGGAACTACGAGCAGTACTTC; CDR3: CASSSGAGNYEQYF
J: TRBJ1-2; D: .; V: TRBV19; size: .; DNA: TGTGCCAGTAGTCCTCCCCAGGGTGACTATGGCTACACCTTC; CDR3: CASSPPQGDYGYTF
J: TRBJ2-1; D: TRBD1; V: TRBV11-2; size: .; DNA: TGTGCCAGCAGCTCCTCGGGACAGGGGTCCAATGAGCAGTTCTTC; CDR3: CASSSSGQGSNEQFF
J: TRBJ1-4; D: .; V: TRBV10-3; size: .; DNA: TGTGCCATCAGTGAGTTCAGTGCAACTAATGAAAAACTGTTTTTT; CDR3: CAISEFSATNEKLFF
J: TRBJ2-3; D: .; V: TRBV28; size: .; DNA: TGTGCCAGCAGCCTAGCGACAACAGATACGCAGTATTTT; CDR3: CASSLATTDTQYF
J: TRBJ2-5; D: .; V: TRBV6-1; size: many; DNA: TGTGCCACCGGGGTGGATTACCAAGAGACCCAGTACTTC; CDR3: CATGVDYQETQYF
J: TRBJ1-2; D: TRBD1; V: TRBV7-9; size: .; DNA: TGTGCCAGCAGCACGCAGGGGGCAGATGGCTACACCTTC; CDR3: CASSTQGADGYTF
J: TRBJ1-5; D: .; V: TRBV4-1; size: few; DNA: TGCGCCAGCAGCCAAGATCTGGGCAGAGAAAGGCCTCAGCCCCAGCATTTT; CDR3: CASSQDLGRERPQPQHF
J: TRBJ2-5; D: TRBD1; V: TRBV15; size: few; DNA: TGTGCCACCAGCAGGGGAAGACAGGGACAAGAGACCCAGTACTTC; CDR3: CATSRGRQGQETQYF
J: TRBJ2-3; D: TRBD1; V: TRBV14; size: .; DNA: TGTGCCAGCAGCCAGAACAGGGACAGGGAGCGGGATACGCAGTATTTT; CDR3: CASSQNRDRERDTQYF
J: TRBJ2-4; D: TRBD1; V: TRBV5-4; size: .; DNA: TGTGCCAGCAGCGCACAGGGGCCCAAAAACATTCAGTACTTC; CDR3: CASSAQGPKNIQYF
J: TRBJ1-2; D: TRBD1; V: TRBV6-1; size: .; DNA: TGTGCCAGCAGGGAAGGGGGCTTCGGCTATGGCTACACCTTC; CDR3: CASREGGFGYGYTF
J: TRBJ2-7; D: TRBD1; V: TRBV4-2; size: .; DNA: TGTGCCAGCAGCCCACACACAGGTCAGACAGGGACCTACGAGCAGTACTTC; CDR3: CASSPHTGQTGTYEQYF
J: TRBJ2-7; D: TRBD1; V: TRBV9; size: once; DNA: TGTGCCAGCAGCCTCGGACAGGGGGCTCCGGACGAGCAGTACTTC; CDR3: CASSLGQGAPDEQYF
J: TRBJ2-3; D: .; V: TRBV7-7; size: .; DNA: TGTGCTAGCAGCCCCCAATCCAGCACAGATACGCAGTATTTT; CDR3: CASSPQSSTDTQYF
J: TRBJ2-5; D: TRBD1; V: TRBV7-2; size: .; DNA: TGTGCCAGCAGCTACATAAGGGGGCCGGGAGAGACCCAGTACTTC; CDR3: CASSYIRGPGETQYF
J: TRBJ2-3; D: TRBD2; V: TRBV18; size: .; DNA: TGTGCCAGCTCACCACTACCGGGACTAGCGGAGCTGGGGCACACAGATACGCAGTATTTT; CDR3: CASSPLPGLAELGHTDTQYF
J: TRBJ2-3; D: .; V: TRBV9; size: .; DNA: TGTGCCAGCAGCGATCCTAGCACAGATACGCAGTATTTT; CDR3: CASSDPSTDTQYF
J: TRBJ1-1; D: .; V: TRBV9; size: once; DNA: TGTGCCAGCAGCGTAGGAGCCGGCACTGAAGCTTTCTTT; CDR3: CASSVGAGTEAFF
J: TRBJ2-7; D: .; V: TRBV2; size: .; DNA: TGTGCCAGCAGAACAGGGAACGAGCAGTACTTC; CDR3: CASRTGNEQYF
J: TRBJ2-7; D: TRBD1; V: TRBV2; size: .; DNA: TGTGCCAGCAGTGATAGTTGGACAGGGCCAACCTACGAGCAGTACTTC; CDR3: CASSDSWTGPTYEQYF
J: TRBJ2-1; D: .; V: TRBV7-2; size: .; DNA: TGTGCCAGCAGCTTAGTAGGGGACAATGAGCAGTTCTTC; CDR3: CASSLVGDNEQFF
J: TRBJ2-1; D: TRBD2; V: TRBV27; size: once; DNA: TGTGCCAGCAGTTTAGTGTCGGTGAATAGACTAGCCCAGCGGGGTGAGCAGTTCTTC; CDR3: CASSLVSVNRLAQRGEQFF
J: TRBJ2-1; D: .; V: TRBV7-8; size: few; DNA: TGTGCCAGCAGCTTAGCGGGGCGGCGTGAGCAGTTCTTC; CDR3: CASSLAGRREQFF
J: TRBJ2-7; D: TRBD1; V: TRBV7-8; size: .; DNA: TGTGCCAGCAGCTTTTTTGGGGGGACAGGGGGCTACGAGCAGTACTTC; CDR3: CASSFFGGTGGYEQYF
J: TRBJ2-1; D: .; V: TRBV7-9; size: .; DNA: TGTGCCAGCAGTTTTACATACAATGAGCAGTTCTTC; CDR3: CASSFTYNEQFF
J: TRBJ1-5; D: .; V: TRBV2; size: .; DNA: TGTGCCAGCAGTGAAGCGGAGATTAGCAATCAGCCCCAGCATTTT; CDR3: CASSEAEISNQPQHF